Below, 25 T cell receptor beta chains from the same sample are listed, as sequenced in a study of shared T cell receptors in the human thymus. The repertoire was sequenced with immunoSEQ multiplex PCR; TCRdb's copy has only in-frame clones and lacks some. This table holds hundreds of thousands of clones, approximately 87% found once. These data are also associated with another study on human thymus T cells.

The sample consisted of thymocytes. Receptors were obtained from a boy under two years old with a congenital heart defect.

This clone was recorded once. The chain uses TRBV19 and TRBJ2-1; 16 bases are shared with TRBD2. Germline V lookup: CDR1 LNHDA, CDR2 SQIVND (reference sequence). CDR3 length equals 16 residues. V lost 4 bases, J lost 9 bases, and 6 bases stayed unmatched. The CDR3 DNA sequence: TGTGCCAGTAGTACATCGGGACTAGCGGGAGGGGGTGAGCAGTTCTTC. Encoded protein: CASSTSGLAGGGEQFF.

The V and J genes are TRBV27 and TRBJ2-6, with D maybe TRBD2 (6 bases). V lost 6 bases and J lost 0, with 15 bases in between. CDR3 size: 17 residues. Germline V gene data show CDR1 as MNHEY and CDR2 as SMNVEV (reference sequence). The CDR3 spells CASRGPGRLSGANVLTF. CDR3 sequence (DNA): TGTGCCAGCAGGGGGCCAGGGAGGCTCTCTGGGGCCAACGTCCTGACTTTC.

This chain joins TRBV15 and TRBJ1-5; D gene unclear. The CDR3 totals 20 residues. Germline V gene lookup returns CDR1 LNHNV and CDR2 YYDKDF (reference sequence). V dropped 5 bases and J dropped 0 bases, with 26 bases sitting between them. The CDR3 DNA reads TGTGCCACCAGCTCCACTAAGGTCGACCCCAACTTGGATAGCAATCAGCCCCAGCATTTT. Translated: CATSSTKVDPNLDSNQPQHF.

The table lists this clone with a count of one. This same CDR3 is encoded by further DNA sequences in the sample. The chain carries TRBV7-2 and TRBJ2-7; a weak D match, TRBD1 (6 bases). With 5 bases removed from V and 4 bases from J, the gap between germline ends came to 12 bases. Germline CDR1 reads SGHTA; CDR2 reads FQGNSA. The CDR3 is 13 residues long. CDR3 in DNA: TGTGCCAGCAGCCCGCGAGGGGGATACGAGCAGTACTTC. It codes for CASSPRGGYEQYF.

This clone was picked up one time. The chain employs TRBV27 and TRBJ2-5, with 11 bases fitting TRBD2. Germline CDR1 reads MNHEY; CDR2 reads SMNVEV (reference sequence). V lost 5 bases, J lost 5 bases, and 16 bases stayed unmatched. There are 18 residues in the CDR3. The CDR3: CASSPLPSKLAGEETQYF. CDR3 DNA sequence: TGTGCCAGCAGTCCTCTTCCTTCAAAACTAGCGGGAGAGGAGACCCAGTACTTC.

Only a few counts were recorded for this clone. Other DNA sequences in the same sample also yield this CDR3. The chain joins TRBV19 to TRBJ1-1; D perhaps matches TRBD1 (6 bases). Germline CDR1 LNHDA, CDR2 SQIVND (reference sequence). Trimming shortened V by 7 bases and J by 1 base, and 10 bases separated the two germline ends. This CDR3 comprises 13 residues. CDR3 in amino acids: CASTRGGNTEAFF. CDR3 DNA sequence: TGTGCCAGTACCCGAGGGGGGAACACTGAAGCTTTCTTT.

V is TRBV6-1 and J is TRBJ2-7; a weak D match, TRBD1 (5 bases). There are 14 residues in the CDR3. With 2 bases removed from V and 7 bases from J, the gap between germline ends came to 15 bases. Germline CDR1 MNHNS, CDR2 SASEGT. This CDR3 is CASSESRTSEEQYF. In DNA form, the CDR3 reads TGTGCCAGCAGTGAAAGTCGGACAAGTGAGGAGCAGTACTTC.

This chain connects TRBV4-1 to TRBJ2-1; tentatively, D is TRBD2 (5 bases). The CDR3 runs 16 residues. Trimming removed 0 bases at V and 2 bases at J, with 11 bases between. Germline V gives CDR1 MGHRA, CDR2 YSYEKL. The CDR3 sequence is CASSQEGKLAYNEQFF. CDR3 sequence (DNA): TGCGCCAGCAGCCAAGAAGGTAAACTAGCCTACAATGAGCAGTTCTTC.

V usage is TRBV29-1 and J usage is TRBJ2-3; the D gene is possibly TRBD2 (6 bases). The CDR3 contains 13 residues. V was cut by 7 bases and J by 1 base, with 12 bases left in between. Germline-derived CDR1 and CDR2 are SQVTM and ANQGSEA. The CDR3 spells CSERALRTDTQYF. The DNA of the CDR3 is TGCAGCGAGCGGGCCCTCCGCACAGATACGCAGTATTTT.

The chain's CDR3 is CASSLGPGGPSYEQYF. DNA of the CDR3: TGTGCCAGCAGCTTAGGTCCGGGAGGGCCCTCCTACGAGCAGTACTTC. The chain couples TRBV11-2 to TRBJ2-7, with 8 positions matching TRBD2. Germline V gene sequence: CDR1 SGHAT, CDR2 FQNNGV. The J segment lost 0 bases and the V segment lost 1 base, leaving 5 bases of the junction unmatched. The CDR3 contains 16 residues.

The chain couples TRBV7-6 to TRBJ2-1; TRBD2 matches at 9 bases. The junction had 5 bases not matched to a gene; V was cut back by 3 bases and J by 2 bases. In germline, CDR1 is SGHVS, CDR2 FNYEAQ. CDR3 length: 16 amino acids. CDR3 protein: CASSFRSGSPYNEQFF. For the CDR3, the DNA is TGTGCCAGCAGCTTTCGTAGCGGGAGCCCCTACAATGAGCAGTTCTTC.

This chain joins TRBV5-1 and TRBJ1-5, with TRBD1 identical over 10 bases. J was trimmed by 5 bases and V by 0 bases; bases with no gene match: 2. CDR3 length: 15 residues. The germline CDR1 and CDR2 sequences are SGHRS and YFSETQ. This chain's CDR3 is CASSLAGTGDQPQHF. CDR3 DNA: TGCGCCAGCAGCTTGGCCGGGACAGGGGATCAGCCCCAGCATTTT.

This clone was counted once. The CDR3 sequence is CASSQDGAHGRATYEQYF. In DNA form, the CDR3 reads TGTGCCAGCAGCCAAGATGGGGCGCACGGGAGGGCTACCTACGAGCAGTACTTC. The chain links TRBV4-2 to TRBJ2-7, with 8 bases lining up with TRBD2. Trimming at V came to 0 bases and at J to 2 bases, leaving 12 bases not matched to a gene. CDR1 and CDR2 from the germline V gene are LGHNA and YNFKEQ. The CDR3 has 18 amino acids.

The chain uses TRBV6-1 and TRBJ1-5; TRBD1 matches 9 bases. The CDR3 has 16 amino acids. Germline V gene sequence: CDR1 MNHNS, CDR2 SASEGT. Unmatched junction bases numbered 7, after V lost 1 base and J lost 6 bases. CDR3 coding DNA: TGTGCCAGCAGTGAAGGGACAGGGGTTAGAAGTCAGCCCCAGCATTTT. Amino acid sequence: CASSEGTGVRSQPQHF.

The CDR3 nucleotides read TGCGCCAGCAGCTCTCGGACCGGGACACTAGAGGACGACTCCTACGAGCAGTACTTC. Its protein is CASSSRTGTLEDDSYEQYF. The gene calls are TRBV4-1 and TRBJ2-7, with a weak D call TRBD1 (6 bases). This CDR3 region has 19 residues. From germline, CDR1 is MGHRA and CDR2 YSYEKL. V lost 5 bases and J lost 0, with 26 bases in between.

The rearrangement joins TRBV5-4 to TRBJ2-1; 8 nucleotides line up with TRBD2. From germline, CDR1 is SGHNT and CDR2 YYREEE (reference sequence). This CDR3 has 15 amino acids. Trimming removed 4 bases from V and 0 bases from J; junction bases left unmatched: 3. In DNA form, the CDR3 reads TGTGCCAGCAGCGCCAGCGGGAGCTCCTACAATGAGCAGTTCTTC. This gives the protein CASSASGSSYNEQFF.

V usage is TRBV7-2 and J usage is TRBJ2-3, with D possibly matching TRBD2 (5 bases). This CDR3 is built from 17 residues. The germline CDR1 and CDR2 sequences are SGHTA and FQGNSA. V was cut by 2 bases and J by 1 base, with 16 bases left in between. The CDR3 sequence is CASSLRASPPGTDTQYF. CDR3 sequence (DNA): TGTGCCAGCAGCTTACGGGCTAGCCCACCCGGCACAGATACGCAGTATTTT.

The CDR3 bases are TGCGCCAGCAGCCCCGCGACAGGTAATACGCAGTATTTT. Protein product: CASSPATGNTQYF. The chain employs TRBV5-1 and TRBJ2-3; TRBD1 might be the D (6 bases). The CDR3 sequence is 13 residues long. Trimming stripped 4 bases from V and 7 bases from J, with 13 bases between. Looked up from germline, CDR1 is SGHRS and CDR2 is YFSETQ.

The V gene is TRBV6-1, the J gene TRBJ1-2; 10 bases align to TRBD1. Germline V gene data show CDR1 as MNHNS and CDR2 as SASEGT. The ends lost 4 bases at V and 8 bases at J; junction bases unmatched: 7. The CDR3 totals 14 residues. CDR3 nucleotide sequence: TGTGCCAGCAGTGGACGACAGGGGGCGGGAGGCTACACCTTC. Amino acids: CASSGRQGAGGYTF.

This sequence joins TRBV11-3 and TRBJ2-5, with D unclear. This CDR3 region has 18 residues. The V gene's germline CDR1 is SGHNT and CDR2 YENEEA. V was pared by 0 bases and J by 10 bases, with 27 bases between. CDR3: CASSLETIEGGPKCHQYF. In DNA, the CDR3 is TGTGCCAGCAGCTTAGAAACAATTGAAGGCGGCCCTAAGTGTCACCAGTACTTC.

The chain combines TRBV28 with TRBJ1-3; 9 nucleotides align to TRBD1. V shed 3 bases, J shed 1 base, and the junction held 13 bases outside the gene matches. The germline CDR1 and CDR2 sequences are MDHEN and SYDVKM. This CDR3 has 19 amino acids. CDR3 loop: CASSLKGQGSPGSGNTIYF. In DNA, the CDR3 is TGTGCCAGCAGTTTGAAGGGACAGGGATCCCCGGGGTCTGGAAACACCATATATTTT. Full variable domain (outside the CDR3, taken from reference TRBV28 and TRBJ1-3): DVKVTQSSRYLVKRTGEKVFLECVQDMDHENMFWYRQDPGLGLRLIYFSYDVKMKEKGDIPEGYSVSREKKERFSLILESASTNQTSMYLCASSLKGQGSPGSGNTIYFGEGSWLTVV.

The rearrangement uses TRBV19 and TRBJ1-5; 9 bases match TRBD1. The V segment lost 0 bases and the J segment 6 bases; nucleotides outside the gene matches: 3. In germline, CDR1 is LNHDA, CDR2 SQIVND (reference sequence). CDR3 length equals 15 residues. CDR3 bases: TGTGCCAGTAGTATAGAGGGACAGGGTACTCAGCCCCAGCATTTT. Translated, it gives CASSIEGQGTQPQHF.

The V call is TRBV27, the J call TRBJ2-1, with 9 bases aligning to TRBD1. Germline CDR1 and CDR2: MNHEY and SMNVEV (reference sequence). This CDR3 contains 13 residues. V lost 5 bases to trimming and J lost 7 bases; unmatched junction nucleotides: 3. CDR3 sequence: CASSPGQGNEQFF. In nucleotides, the CDR3 is TGTGCCAGCAGTCCCGGACAGGGGAATGAGCAGTTCTTC.

The rearrangement uses TRBV30 and TRBJ1-5; D gene uncertain. The CDR3 is 16 amino acids. V dropped 2 bases and J dropped 1 base, with 15 bases sitting between them. CDR1 is GTSNPN and CDR2 is SVGIG in the germline V gene (reference sequence). The CDR3 protein is CAWSLTSAGSNQPQHF. CDR3 DNA sequence: TGTGCCTGGAGTTTGACGTCGGCGGGGAGCAATCAGCCCCAGCATTTT.

J is TRBJ1-1 and V is TRBV7-9; D unresolved. CDR1 and CDR2 from the germline V gene are SEHNR and FQNEAQ (reference sequence). This CDR3 contains 13 residues. This CDR3 is CAEGDQMNTEAFF. As DNA, the CDR3 is TGTGCGGAGGGAGACCAGATGAACACTGAAGCTTTCTTT. Filled out from reference TRBV7-9 and TRBJ1-1, the complete variable domain reads DTGVSQNPRHKITKRGQNVTFRCDPISEHNRLYWYRQTLGQGPEFLTYFQNEAQLEKSRLLSDRFSAERPKGSFSTLEIQRTEQGDSAMYLCAEGDQMNTEAFFGQGTRLTVV.